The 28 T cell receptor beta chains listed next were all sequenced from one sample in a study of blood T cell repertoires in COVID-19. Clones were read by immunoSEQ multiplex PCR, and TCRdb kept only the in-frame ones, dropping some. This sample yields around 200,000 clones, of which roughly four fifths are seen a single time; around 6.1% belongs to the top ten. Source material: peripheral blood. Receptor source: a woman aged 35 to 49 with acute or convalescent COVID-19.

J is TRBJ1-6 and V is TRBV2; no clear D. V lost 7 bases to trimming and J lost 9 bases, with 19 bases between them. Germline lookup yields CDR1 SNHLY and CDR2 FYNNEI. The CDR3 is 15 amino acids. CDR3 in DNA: TGTGCCAGCACCGACGGGTGGGTCGTTGGTTCACCCCTCCACTTT. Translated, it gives CASTDGWVVGSPLHF.

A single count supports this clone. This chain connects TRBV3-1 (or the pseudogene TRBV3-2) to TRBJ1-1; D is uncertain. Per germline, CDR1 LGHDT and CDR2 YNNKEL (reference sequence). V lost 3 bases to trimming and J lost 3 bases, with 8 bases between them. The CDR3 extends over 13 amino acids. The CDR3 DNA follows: TGTGCCAGCAGCCAGAGTCCCCACACTGAAGCTTTCTTT. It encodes CASSQSPHTEAFF.

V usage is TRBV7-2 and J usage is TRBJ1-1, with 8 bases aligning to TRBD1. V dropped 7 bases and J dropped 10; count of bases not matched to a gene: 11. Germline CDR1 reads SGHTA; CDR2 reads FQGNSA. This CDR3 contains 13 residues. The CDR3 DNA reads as TGTGCCAGCACCAGGGGACAGGAGCCCTCAGCTTTCTTT. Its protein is CASTRGQEPSAFF.

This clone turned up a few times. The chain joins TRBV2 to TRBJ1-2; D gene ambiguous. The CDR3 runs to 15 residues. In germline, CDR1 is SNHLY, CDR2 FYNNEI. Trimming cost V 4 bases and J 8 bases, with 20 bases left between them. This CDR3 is CASSVRTLRTGGYTF. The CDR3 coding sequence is TGTGCCAGCAGTGTACGGACGCTAAGGACGGGAGGCTACACCTTC.

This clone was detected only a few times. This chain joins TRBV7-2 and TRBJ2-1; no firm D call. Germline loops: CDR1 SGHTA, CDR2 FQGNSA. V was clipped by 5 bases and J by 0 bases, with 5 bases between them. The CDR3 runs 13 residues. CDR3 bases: TGTGCCAGCAGCCCCGGCTCCTACAATGAGCAGTTCTTC. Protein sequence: CASSPGSYNEQFF.

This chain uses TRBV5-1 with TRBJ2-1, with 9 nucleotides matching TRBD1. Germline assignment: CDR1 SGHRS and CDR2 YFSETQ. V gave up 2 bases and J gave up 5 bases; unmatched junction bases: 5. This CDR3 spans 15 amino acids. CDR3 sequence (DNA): TGCGCCAGCAGCTTCGGGGACAGGGTCAACAATGAGCAGTTCTTC. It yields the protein CASSFGDRVNNEQFF.

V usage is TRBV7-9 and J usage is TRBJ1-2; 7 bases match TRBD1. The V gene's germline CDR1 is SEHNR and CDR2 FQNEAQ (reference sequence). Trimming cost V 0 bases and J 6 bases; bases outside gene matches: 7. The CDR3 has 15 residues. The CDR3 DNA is TGTGCCAGCAGCTTAGCGCTAGGCAGGGGGGATGGCTACACCTTC. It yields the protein CASSLALGRGDGYTF.

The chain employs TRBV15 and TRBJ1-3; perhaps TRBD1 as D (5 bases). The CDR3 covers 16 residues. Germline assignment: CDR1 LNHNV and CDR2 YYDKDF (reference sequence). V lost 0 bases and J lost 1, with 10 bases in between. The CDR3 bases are TGTGCCACCAGCAGAGATCGGGGGACGTCTGGAAACACCATATATTTT. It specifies CATSRDRGTSGNTIYF. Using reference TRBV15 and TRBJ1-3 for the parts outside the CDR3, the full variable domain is DAMVIQNPRYQVTQFGKPVTLSCSQTLNHNVMYWYQQKSSQAPKLLFHYYDKDFNNEADTPDNFQSRRPNTSFCFLDIRSPGLGDTAMYLCATSRDRGTSGNTIYFGEGSWLTVV.

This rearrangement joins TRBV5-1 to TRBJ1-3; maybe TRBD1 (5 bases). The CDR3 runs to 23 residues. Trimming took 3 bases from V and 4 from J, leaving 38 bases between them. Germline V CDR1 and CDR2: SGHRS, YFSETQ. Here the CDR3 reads CASSSGTGLSTPGLGWPGNTIYF. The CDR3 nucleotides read TGCGCCAGCAGCTCCGGGACTGGCCTAAGTACCCCCGGGCTAGGCTGGCCCGGAAACACCATATATTTT.

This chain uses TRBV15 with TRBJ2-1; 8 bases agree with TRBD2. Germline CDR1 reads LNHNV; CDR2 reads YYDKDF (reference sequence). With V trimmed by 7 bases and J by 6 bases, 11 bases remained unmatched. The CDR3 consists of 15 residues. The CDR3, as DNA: TGTGCCACCACTTCCGGGACTAGGGTCCGCAATGAGCAGTTCTTC. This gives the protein CATTSGTRVRNEQFF.

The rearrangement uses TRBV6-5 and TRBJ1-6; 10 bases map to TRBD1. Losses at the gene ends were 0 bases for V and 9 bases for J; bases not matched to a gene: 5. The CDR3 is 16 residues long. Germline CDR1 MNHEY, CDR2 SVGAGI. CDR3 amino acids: CASSYSGQGDGSPLHF. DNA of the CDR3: TGTGCCAGCAGTTACTCAGGACAGGGGGACGGTTCACCCCTCCACTTT.

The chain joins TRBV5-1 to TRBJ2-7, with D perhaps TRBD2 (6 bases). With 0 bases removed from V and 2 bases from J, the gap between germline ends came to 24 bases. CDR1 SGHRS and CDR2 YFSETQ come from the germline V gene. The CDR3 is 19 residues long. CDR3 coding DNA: TGCGCCAGCAGCTTGGCCGACCGCCTCGGAGGGTCAGTTACCTACGAGCAGTACTTC. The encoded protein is CASSLADRLGGSVTYEQYF. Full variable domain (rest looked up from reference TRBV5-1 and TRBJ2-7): KAGVTQTPRYLIKTRGQQVTLSCSPISGHRSVSWYQQTPGQGLQFLFEYFSETQRNKGNFPGRFSGRQFSNSRSEMNVSTLELGDSALYLCASSLADRLGGSVTYEQYFGPGTRLTVT.

CDR3 nucleotides: TGTGCCAGCAGCTTAGCTGCGACAGATCCTACCTACGAGCAGTACTTC. Amino acids: CASSLAATDPTYEQYF. The chain links TRBV7-2 to TRBJ2-7, with a tentative D call TRBD1 (5 bases). This CDR3 is 16 amino acids long. V was shortened by 0 bases and J by 2 bases, with 14 bases between the two germline ends. Germline V gene lookup returns CDR1 SGHTA and CDR2 FQGNSA.

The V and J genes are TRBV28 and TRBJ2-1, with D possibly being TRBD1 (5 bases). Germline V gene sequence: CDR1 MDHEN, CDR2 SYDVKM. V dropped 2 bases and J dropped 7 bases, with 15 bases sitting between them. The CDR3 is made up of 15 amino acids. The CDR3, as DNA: TGTGCCAGCAGTTTAAATCCAGGGATGGTAAATGAGCAGTTCTTC. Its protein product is CASSLNPGMVNEQFF.

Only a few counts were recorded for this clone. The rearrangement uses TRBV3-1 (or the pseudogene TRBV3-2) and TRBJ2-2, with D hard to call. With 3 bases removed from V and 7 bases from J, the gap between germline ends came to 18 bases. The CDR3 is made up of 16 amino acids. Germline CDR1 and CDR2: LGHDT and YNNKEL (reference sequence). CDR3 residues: CASSHTNNVHGGELFF. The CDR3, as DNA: TGTGCCAGCAGCCACACGAACAACGTTCATGGCGGGGAGCTGTTTTTT.

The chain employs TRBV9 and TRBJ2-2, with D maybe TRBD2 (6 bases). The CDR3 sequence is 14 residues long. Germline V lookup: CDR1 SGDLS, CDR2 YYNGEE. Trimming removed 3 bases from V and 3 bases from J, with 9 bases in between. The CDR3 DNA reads TGTGCCAGCAGCGCCGGGGGATACACCGGGGAGCTGTTTTTT. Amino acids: CASSAGGYTGELFF.

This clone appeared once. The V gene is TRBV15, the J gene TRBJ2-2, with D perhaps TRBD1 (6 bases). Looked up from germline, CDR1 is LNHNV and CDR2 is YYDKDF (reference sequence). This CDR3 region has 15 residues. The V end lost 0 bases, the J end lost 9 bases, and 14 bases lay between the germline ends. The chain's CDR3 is CATSRDPQGWRELFF. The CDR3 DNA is TGTGCCACCAGCAGAGATCCACAGGGCTGGAGGGAGCTGTTTTTT.

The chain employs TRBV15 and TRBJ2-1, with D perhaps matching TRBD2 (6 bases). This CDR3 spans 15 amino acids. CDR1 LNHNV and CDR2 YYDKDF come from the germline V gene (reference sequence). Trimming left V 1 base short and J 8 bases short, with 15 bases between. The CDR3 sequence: CATSRGKLAPHEQFF. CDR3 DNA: TGTGCCACCAGCAGAGGAAAACTAGCTCCCCATGAGCAGTTCTTC.

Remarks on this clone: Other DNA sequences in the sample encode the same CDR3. CDR3 sequence reads: CASSIDRDQPQHF. The CDR3 nucleotides read TGTGCCAGTAGTATAGATCGCGATCAGCCCCAGCATTTT. This chain connects TRBV19 to TRBJ1-5; D not certain. The CDR3 has 13 amino acids. Trimming shortened V by 0 bases and J by 5 bases, and 5 bases separated the two germline ends. Germline CDR1 is LNHDA and CDR2 is SQIVND (reference sequence).

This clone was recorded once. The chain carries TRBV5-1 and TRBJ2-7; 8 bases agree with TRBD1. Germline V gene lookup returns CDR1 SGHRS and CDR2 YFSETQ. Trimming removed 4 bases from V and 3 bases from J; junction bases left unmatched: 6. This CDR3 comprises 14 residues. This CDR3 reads CASSPGTGRYEQYF. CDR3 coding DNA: TGCGCCAGCAGCCCCGGGACAGGCCGCTACGAGCAGTACTTC.

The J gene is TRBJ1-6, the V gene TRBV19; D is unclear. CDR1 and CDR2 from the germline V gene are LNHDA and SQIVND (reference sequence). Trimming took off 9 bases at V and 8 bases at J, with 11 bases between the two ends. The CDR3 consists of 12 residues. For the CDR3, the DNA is TGTGCCAGGGGGTTCGGGGATTCACCCCTCCACTTT. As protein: CARGFGDSPLHF.

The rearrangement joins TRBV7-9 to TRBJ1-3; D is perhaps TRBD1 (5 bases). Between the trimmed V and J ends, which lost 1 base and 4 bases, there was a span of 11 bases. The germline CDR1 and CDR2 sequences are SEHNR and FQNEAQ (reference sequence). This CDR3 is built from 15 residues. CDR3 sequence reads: CASSLVRARGNTIYF. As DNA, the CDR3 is TGTGCCAGCAGCTTAGTCAGGGCCAGGGGAAACACCATATATTTT.

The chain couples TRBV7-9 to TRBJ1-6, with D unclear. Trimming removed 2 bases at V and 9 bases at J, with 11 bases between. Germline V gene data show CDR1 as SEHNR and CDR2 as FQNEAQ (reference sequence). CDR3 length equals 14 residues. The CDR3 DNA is TGTGCCAGCAGCTTATCTCCCCTAAGTTCACCCCTCCACTTT. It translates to CASSLSPLSSPLHF.

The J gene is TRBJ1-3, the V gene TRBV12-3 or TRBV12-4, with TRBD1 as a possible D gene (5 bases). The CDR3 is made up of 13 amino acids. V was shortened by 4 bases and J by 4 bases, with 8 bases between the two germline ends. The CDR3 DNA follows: TGTGCCAGCAGTTCGACAGTCGGAAACACCATATATTTT. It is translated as CASSSTVGNTIYF.

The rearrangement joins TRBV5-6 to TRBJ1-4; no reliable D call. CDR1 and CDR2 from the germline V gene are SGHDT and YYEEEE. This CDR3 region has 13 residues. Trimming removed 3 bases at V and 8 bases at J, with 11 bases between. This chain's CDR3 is CASSSLAGEKLFF. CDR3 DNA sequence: TGTGCCAGCAGCTCGTTAGCGGGGGAAAAACTGTTTTTT.

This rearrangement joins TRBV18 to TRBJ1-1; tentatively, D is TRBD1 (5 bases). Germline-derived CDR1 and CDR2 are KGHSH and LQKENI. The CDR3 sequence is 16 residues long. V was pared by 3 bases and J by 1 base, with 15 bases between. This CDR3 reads CASSPPGGGGNTEAFF. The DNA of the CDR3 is TGTGCCAGCTCACCTCCCGGCGGGGGGGGGAACACTGAAGCTTTCTTT. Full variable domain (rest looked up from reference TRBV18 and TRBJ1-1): NAGVMQNPRHLVRRRGQEARLRCSPMKGHSHVYWYRQLPEEGLKFMVYLQKENIIDESGMPKERFSAEFPKEGPSILRIQQVVRGDSAAYFCASSPPGGGGNTEAFFGQGTRLTVV.

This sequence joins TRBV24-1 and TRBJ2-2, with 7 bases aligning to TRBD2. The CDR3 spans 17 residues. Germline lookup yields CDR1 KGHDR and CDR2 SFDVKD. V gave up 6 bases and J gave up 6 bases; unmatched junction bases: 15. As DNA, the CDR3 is TGTGCCACCAGTAGGCCGAGCTCGGGAGGACTTCCCGGGGAGCTGTTTTTT. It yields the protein CATSRPSSGGLPGELFF.

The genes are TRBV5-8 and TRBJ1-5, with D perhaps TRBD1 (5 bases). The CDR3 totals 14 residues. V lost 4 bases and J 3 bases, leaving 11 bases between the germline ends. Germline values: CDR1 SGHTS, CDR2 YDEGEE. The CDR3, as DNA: TGTGCCAGCAGCGTGGGACTGTTCAATCAGCCCCAGCATTTT. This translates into CASSVGLFNQPQHF.